This is a list of T cell receptor beta chains from one sample in a study of liver allograft versus peripheral blood T cells. From the reads, TCRdb called clonotypes with MiXCR, one entry per CDR3 protein. The sample yields approximately 1,000 distinct CDR3 sequences, roughly 19% seen once. The receptors shown here come from a human patient who had a liver transplant. The graft donor may be the source of some T cells. Both conserved end residues are part of each CDR3. The order of the fields is clone size, J gene, V gene, D gene, CDR3 DNA, CDR3 protein. D genes are given only for firm matches. Clone sizes are given selectively: once, few, many, or a class where the clone is expanded.

>.|TRBJ2-2|TRBV12-5|.
TGTGCTAGTGGTTTGGTAACTGCCGGGGAGCTGTTTTTT
CASGLVTAGELFF
>.|TRBJ1-5|TRBV9|.
TGTGCCAGCAGCGTTAAATGTAAACGGAGCAATCAGCCCCAGCATTTT
CASSVKCKRSNQPQHF
>few|TRBJ1-3|TRBV11-2|.
TGTGCCAGCAGCTTAGAACAGGGATACTTCGGAAACACCATATATTTT
CASSLEQGYFGNTIYF
>medium-sized|TRBJ2-2|TRBV7-9|TRBD1
TGTGCCAGCAGCCCGAGGACAGGGGGGACCGGGGAGCTGTTTTTT
CASSPRTGGTGELFF
>large|TRBJ2-3|TRBV18|.
TGTGCCAGCTCACCAAATACCCGGGAACAAGCGATAGATACGCAGTATTTT
CASSPNTREQAIDTQYF
>large|TRBJ1-1|TRBV6-5|.
TGTGCCAGCAGCCCCGGACAGTGGGGGGTCACTGAAGCTTTCTTT
CASSPGQWGVTEAFF
>large|TRBJ2-6|TRBV6-1|.
TGTGCCAGCAGTGAAGCGCGTTGGTCTGGGGCCAACGTCCTGACTTTC
CASSEARWSGANVLTF
>large|TRBJ2-3|TRBV10-3|TRBD2
TGTGCCATCAGTGAGTCGAGCGGGGAGGATTGGAGCACAGATACGCAGTATTTT
CAISESSGEDWSTDTQYF
>many|TRBJ2-2|TRBV18|.
TGTGCCAGCTCACCAGTAACCGGGGAGCTGTTTTTT
CASSPVTGELFF
>.|TRBJ2-7|TRBV4-1|.
TGCGCCAGCAGCCAATTGGGATACGAGCAGTACTTC
CASSQLGYEQYF
>few|TRBJ2-3|TRBV3-1|.
TGTGCCAGCAGCGGGCGGCGGAACAGCCCATTCCCAGATACGCAGTATTTT
CASSGRRNSPFPDTQYF
>medium-sized|TRBJ2-7|TRBV29-1|.
TGCAGCGTTGGAGGGATGAAAGAGCAGTACTTC
CSVGGMKEQYF
>few|TRBJ1-3|TRBV7-9|.
TGTGCCAGCAGTCCTACCCAGATAGAAAACACCATATATTTT
CASSPTQIENTIYF
>many|TRBJ2-1|TRBV7-2|.
TGTGCCAGCAGCCCGCTAGCCACCGGGCGGGCGGTCAATGAGCAGTTCTTC
CASSPLATGRAVNEQFF